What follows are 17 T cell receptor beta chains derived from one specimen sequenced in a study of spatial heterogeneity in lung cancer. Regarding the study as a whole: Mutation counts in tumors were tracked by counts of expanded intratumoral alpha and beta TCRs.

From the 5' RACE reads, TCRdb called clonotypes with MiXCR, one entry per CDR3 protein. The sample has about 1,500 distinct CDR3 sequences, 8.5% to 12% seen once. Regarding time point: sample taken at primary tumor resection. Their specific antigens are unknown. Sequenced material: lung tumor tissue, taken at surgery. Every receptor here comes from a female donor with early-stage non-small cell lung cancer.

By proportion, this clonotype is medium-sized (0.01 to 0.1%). As DNA, the CDR3 is TGTGCCAGCAGCTTAAGGCCTTCTAGCACAGATACGCAGTATTTT. This codes for CASSLRPSSTDTQYF. The rearrangement joins TRBV7-6 to TRBJ2-3; no clear D gene. Trimming cost V 2 bases and J 0 bases, with 9 bases left between them. CDR1 is SGHVS, CDR2 FNYEAQ, per germline. The CDR3 loop spans 15 amino acids.

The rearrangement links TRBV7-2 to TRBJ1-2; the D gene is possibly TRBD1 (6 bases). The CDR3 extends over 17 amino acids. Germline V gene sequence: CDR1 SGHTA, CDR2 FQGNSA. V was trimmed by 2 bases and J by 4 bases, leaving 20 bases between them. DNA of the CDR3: TGTGCCAGCAGCTTATCCGCCGGGACACCGATTGGCTATGGCTACACCTTC. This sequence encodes CASSLSAGTPIGYGYTF. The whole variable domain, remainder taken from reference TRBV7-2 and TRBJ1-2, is GAGVSQSPSNKVTEKGKDVELRCDPISGHTALYWYRQSLGQGLEFLIYFQGNSAPDKSGLPSDRFSAERTGGSVSTLTIQRTQQEDSAVYLCASSLSAGTPIGYGYTFGSGTRLTVV.

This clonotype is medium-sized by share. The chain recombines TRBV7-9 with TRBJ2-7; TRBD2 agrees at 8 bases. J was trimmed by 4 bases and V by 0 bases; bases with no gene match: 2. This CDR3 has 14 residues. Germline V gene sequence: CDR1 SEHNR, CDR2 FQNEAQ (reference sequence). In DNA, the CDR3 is TGTGCCAGCAGCTTAGCAGCGGGAGTGTACGAGCAGTACTTC. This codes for CASSLAAGVYEQYF.

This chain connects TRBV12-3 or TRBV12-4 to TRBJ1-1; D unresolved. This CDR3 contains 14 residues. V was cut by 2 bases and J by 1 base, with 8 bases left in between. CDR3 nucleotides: TGTGCCAGCAGTTTAAATATGGGGAACACTGAAGCTTTCTTT. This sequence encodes CASSLNMGNTEAFF.

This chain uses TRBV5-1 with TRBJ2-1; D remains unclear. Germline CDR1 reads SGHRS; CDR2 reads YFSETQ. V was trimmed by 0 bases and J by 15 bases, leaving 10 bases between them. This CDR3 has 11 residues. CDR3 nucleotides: TGCGCCAGCAGCTTGGAGCTCGAGAGGTTCTTC. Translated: CASSLELERFF. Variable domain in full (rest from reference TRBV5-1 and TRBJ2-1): KAGVTQTPRYLIKTRGQQVTLSCSPISGHRSVSWYQQTPGQGLQFLFEYFSETQRNKGNFPGRFSGRQFSNSRSEMNVSTLELGDSALYLCASSLELERFFGPGTRLTVL.

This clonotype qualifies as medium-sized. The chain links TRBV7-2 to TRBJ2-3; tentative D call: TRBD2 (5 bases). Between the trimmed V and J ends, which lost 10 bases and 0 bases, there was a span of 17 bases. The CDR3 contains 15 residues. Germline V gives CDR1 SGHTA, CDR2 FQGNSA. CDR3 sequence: CATNPAEYSTDTQYF. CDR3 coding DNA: TGTGCCACCAACCCAGCGGAATACAGCACAGATACGCAGTATTTT.

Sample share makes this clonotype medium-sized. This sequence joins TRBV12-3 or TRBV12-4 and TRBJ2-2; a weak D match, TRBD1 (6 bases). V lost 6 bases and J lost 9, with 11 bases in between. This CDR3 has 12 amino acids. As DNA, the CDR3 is TGTGCCAGCAGCTTGGACAGTCGGGAGCTGTTTTTT. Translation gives CASSLDSRELFF.

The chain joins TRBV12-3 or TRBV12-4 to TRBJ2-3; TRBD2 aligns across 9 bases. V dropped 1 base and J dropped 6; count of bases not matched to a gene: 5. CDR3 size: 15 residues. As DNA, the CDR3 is TGTGCCAGCAGTTTAGGTAGCGGGGGTCTGGATACGCAGTATTTT. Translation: CASSLGSGGLDTQYF.

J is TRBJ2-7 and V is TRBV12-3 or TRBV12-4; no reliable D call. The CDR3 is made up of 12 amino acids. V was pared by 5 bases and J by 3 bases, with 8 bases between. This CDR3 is CASSPLGYEQYF. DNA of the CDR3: TGTGCCAGCAGTCCCCTTGGCTACGAGCAGTACTTC.

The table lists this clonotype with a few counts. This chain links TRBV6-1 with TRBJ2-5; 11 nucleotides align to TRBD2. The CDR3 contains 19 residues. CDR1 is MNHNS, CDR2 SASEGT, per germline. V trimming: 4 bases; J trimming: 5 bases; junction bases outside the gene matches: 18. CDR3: CASSGRLAGTRPAGETQYF. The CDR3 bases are TGTGCCAGCAGTGGCAGACTAGCGGGAACAAGGCCGGCAGGGGAGACCCAGTACTTC.

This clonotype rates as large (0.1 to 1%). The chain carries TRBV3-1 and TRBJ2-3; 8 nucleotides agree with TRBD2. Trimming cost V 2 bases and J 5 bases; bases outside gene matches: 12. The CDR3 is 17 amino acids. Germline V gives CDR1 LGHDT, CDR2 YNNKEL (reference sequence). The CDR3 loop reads CASSQSAGGVSGDTQYF. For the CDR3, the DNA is TGTGCCAGCAGCCAATCAGCCGGGGGGGTCAGCGGAGATACGCAGTATTTT.

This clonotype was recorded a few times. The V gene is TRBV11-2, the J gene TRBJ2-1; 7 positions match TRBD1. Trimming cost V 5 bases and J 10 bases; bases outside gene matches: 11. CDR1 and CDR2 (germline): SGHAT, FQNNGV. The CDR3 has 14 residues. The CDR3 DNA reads TGTGCCAGCAGCCCCAATTCCCGGGACAGAGAGCAGTTCTTC. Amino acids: CASSPNSRDREQFF.

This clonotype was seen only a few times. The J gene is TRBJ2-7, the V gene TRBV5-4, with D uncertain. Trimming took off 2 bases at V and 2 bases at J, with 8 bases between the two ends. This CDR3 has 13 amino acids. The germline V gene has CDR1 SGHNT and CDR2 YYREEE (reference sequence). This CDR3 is CASSFEAAYEQYF. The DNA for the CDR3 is TGTGCCAGCAGCTTCGAGGCAGCCTACGAGCAGTACTTC.

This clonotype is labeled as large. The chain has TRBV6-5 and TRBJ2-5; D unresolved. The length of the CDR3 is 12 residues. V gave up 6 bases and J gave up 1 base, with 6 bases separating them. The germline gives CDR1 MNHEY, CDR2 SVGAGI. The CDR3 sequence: CASRDTQETQYF. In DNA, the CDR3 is TGTGCCAGCAGGGATACCCAAGAGACCCAGTACTTC.

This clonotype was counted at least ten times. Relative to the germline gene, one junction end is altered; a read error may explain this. CDR3 coding DNA: TGTGCCAGCAGTTACAGGGAATCTGGGGCCGACGTCCTGACTTTC. As protein: CASSYRESGADVLTF. The chain recombines TRBV7-9 with TRBJ2-6; possible D gene TRBD1, 6 bases. CDR1 is SEHNR, CDR2 FQNEAQ, per germline (reference sequence). The CDR3 is 15 residues long.

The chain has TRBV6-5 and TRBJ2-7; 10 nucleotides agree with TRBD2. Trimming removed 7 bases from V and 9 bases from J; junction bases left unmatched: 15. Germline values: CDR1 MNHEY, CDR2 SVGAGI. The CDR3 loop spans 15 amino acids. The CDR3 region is CASTDGASGSFGQYF. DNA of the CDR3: TGTGCCAGCACCGACGGGGCTAGCGGGAGTTTTGGGCAGTACTTC.

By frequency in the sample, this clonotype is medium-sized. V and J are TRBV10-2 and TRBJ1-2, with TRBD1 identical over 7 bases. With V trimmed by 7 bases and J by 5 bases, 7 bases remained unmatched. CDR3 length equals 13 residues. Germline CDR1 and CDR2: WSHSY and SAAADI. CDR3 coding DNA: TGCGCCAGCACCGAGGACAGGTTATATGGCTACACCTTC. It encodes CASTEDRLYGYTF.